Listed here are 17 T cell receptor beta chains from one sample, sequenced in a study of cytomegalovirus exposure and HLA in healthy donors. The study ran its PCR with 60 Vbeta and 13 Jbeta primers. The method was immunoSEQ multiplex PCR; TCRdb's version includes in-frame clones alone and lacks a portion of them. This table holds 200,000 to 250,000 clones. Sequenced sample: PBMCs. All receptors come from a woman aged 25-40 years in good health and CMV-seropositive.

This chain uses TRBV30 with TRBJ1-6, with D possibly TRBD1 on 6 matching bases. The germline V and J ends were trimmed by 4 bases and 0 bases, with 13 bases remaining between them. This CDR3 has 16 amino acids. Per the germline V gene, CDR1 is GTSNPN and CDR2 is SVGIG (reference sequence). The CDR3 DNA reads TGTGCCTGGACAGGGGCGCTTAGCTCCTATAATTCACCCCTCCACTTT. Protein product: CAWTGALSSYNSPLHF.

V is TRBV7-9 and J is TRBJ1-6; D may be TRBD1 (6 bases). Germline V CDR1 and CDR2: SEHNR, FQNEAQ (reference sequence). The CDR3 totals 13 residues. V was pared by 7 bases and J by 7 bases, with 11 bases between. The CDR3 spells CASTLQGNSPLHF. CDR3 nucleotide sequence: TGTGCCAGCACCTTGCAGGGGAATTCACCCCTCCACTTT.

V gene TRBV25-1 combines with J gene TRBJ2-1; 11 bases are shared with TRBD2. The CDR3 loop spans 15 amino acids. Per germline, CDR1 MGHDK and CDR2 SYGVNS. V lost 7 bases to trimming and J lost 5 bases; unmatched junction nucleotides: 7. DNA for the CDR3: TGTGCCAGCACCCTGACTAGCGGGAACAACAATGAGCAGTTCTTC. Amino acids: CASTLTSGNNNEQFF.

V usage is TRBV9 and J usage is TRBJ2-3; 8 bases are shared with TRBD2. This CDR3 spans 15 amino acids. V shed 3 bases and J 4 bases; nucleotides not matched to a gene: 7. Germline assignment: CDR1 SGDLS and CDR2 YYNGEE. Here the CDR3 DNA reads TGTGCCAGCAGCGCGGGACTAGATTGGGCAGATACGCAGTATTTT. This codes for CASSAGLDWADTQYF. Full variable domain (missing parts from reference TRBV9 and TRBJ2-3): DSGVTQTPKHLITATGQRVTLRCSPRSGDLSVYWYQQSLDQGLQFLIQYYNGEERAKGNILERFSAQQFPDLHSELNLSSLELGDSALYFCASSAGLDWADTQYFGPGTRLTVL.

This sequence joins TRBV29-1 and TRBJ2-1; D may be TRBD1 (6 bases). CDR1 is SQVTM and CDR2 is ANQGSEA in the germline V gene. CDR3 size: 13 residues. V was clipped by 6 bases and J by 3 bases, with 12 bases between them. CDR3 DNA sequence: TGCAGCGTCCGCAGGACAGACTACAATGAGCAGTTCTTC. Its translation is CSVRRTDYNEQFF.

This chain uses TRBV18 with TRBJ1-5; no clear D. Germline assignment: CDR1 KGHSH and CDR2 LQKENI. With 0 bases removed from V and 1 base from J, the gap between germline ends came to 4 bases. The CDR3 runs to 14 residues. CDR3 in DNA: TGTGCCAGCTCACCACCGGGCAGCAATCAGCCCCAGCATTTT. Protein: CASSPPGSNQPQHF. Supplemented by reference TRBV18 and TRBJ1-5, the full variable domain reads NAGVMQNPRHLVRRRGQEARLRCSPMKGHSHVYWYRQLPEEGLKFMVYLQKENIIDESGMPKERFSAEFPKEGPSILRIQQVVRGDSAAYFCASSPPGSNQPQHFGDGTRLSIL.

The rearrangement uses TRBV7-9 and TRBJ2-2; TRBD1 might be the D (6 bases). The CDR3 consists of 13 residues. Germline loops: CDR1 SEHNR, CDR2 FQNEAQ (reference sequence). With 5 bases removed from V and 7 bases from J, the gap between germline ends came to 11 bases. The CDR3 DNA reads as TGTGCCAGCAGCCCCAGGGGTAACGGGGAGCTGTTTTTT. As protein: CASSPRGNGELFF.

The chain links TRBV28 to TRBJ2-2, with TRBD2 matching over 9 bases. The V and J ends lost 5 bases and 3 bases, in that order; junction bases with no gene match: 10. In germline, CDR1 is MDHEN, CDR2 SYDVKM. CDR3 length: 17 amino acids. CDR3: CASSAPTAGGYTGELFF. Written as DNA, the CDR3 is TGTGCCAGCAGTGCCCCTACTGCGGGAGGGTACACCGGGGAGCTGTTTTTT.

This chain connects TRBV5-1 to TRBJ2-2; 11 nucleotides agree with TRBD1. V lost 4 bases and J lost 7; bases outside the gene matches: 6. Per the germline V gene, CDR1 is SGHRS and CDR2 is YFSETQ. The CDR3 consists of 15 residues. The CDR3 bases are TGCGCCAGCAGCCCCCGGACAGGGGGCATCGGGGAGCTGTTTTTT. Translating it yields CASSPRTGGIGELFF.

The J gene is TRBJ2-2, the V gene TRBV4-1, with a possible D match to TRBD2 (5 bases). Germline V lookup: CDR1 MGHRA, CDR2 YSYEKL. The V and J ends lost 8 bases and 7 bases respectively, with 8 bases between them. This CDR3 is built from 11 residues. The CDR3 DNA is TGCGCCAGCGGAGGTGGCGGGGAGCTGTTTTTT. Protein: CASGGGGELFF.

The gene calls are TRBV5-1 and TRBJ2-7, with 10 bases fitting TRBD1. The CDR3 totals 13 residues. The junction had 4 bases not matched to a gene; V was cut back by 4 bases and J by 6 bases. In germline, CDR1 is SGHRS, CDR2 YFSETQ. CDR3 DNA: TGCGCCAGCAGCGGACGGACAGGGGGCGAGCAGTACTTC. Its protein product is CASSGRTGGEQYF. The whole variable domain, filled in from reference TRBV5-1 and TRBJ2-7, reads KAGVTQTPRYLIKTRGQQVTLSCSPISGHRSVSWYQQTPGQGLQFLFEYFSETQRNKGNFPGRFSGRQFSNSRSEMNVSTLELGDSALYLCASSGRTGGEQYFGPGTRLTVT.

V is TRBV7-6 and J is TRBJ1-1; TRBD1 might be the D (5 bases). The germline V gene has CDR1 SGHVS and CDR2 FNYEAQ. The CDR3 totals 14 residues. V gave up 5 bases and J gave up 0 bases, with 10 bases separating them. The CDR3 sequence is CASSKQTVNTEAFF. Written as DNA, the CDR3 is TGTGCCAGCAGCAAACAGACAGTGAACACTGAAGCTTTCTTT.

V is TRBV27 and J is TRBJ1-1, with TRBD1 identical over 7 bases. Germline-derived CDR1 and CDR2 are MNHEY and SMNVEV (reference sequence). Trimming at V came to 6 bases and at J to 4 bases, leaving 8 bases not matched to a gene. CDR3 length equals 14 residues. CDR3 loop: CASRPGTAPTEAFF. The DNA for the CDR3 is TGTGCCAGCAGGCCCGGGACAGCCCCCACTGAAGCTTTCTTT.

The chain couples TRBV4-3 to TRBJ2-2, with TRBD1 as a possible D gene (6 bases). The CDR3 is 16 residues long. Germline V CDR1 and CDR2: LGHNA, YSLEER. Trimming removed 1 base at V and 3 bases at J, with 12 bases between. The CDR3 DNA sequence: TGCGCCAGCAGCCAAGTTGCAGGACAGTACACCGGGGAGCTGTTTTTT. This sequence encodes CASSQVAGQYTGELFF.

The CDR3 DNA is TGTGCCAGTAGTTCCCAGGGGACCGCGAACACCGGGGAGCTGTTTTTT. It yields the protein CASSSQGTANTGELFF. The V call is TRBV19, the J call TRBJ2-2, with D maybe TRBD1 (6 bases). This CDR3 spans 16 amino acids. Germline CDR1 reads LNHDA; CDR2 reads SQIVND (reference sequence). V was shortened by 5 bases and J by 0 bases, with 13 bases between the two germline ends. Together with reference TRBV19 and TRBJ2-2, the CDR3 gives the full variable domain: DGGITQSPKYLFRKEGQNVTLSCEQNLNHDAMYWYRQDPGQGLRLIYYSQIVNDFQKGDIAEGYSVSREKKESFPLTVTSAQKNPTAFYLCASSSQGTANTGELFFGEGSRLTVL.

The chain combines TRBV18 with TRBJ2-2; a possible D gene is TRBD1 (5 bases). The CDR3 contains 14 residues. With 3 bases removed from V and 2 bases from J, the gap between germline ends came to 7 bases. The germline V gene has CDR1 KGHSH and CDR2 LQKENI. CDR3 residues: CASSPQGNTGELFF. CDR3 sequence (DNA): TGTGCCAGCTCACCGCAGGGTAACACCGGGGAGCTGTTTTTT.

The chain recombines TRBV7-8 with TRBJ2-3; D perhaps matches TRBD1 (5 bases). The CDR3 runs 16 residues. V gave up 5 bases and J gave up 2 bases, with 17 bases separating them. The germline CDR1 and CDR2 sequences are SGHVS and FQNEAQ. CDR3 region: CASSPLTATVTDTQYF. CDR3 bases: TGTGCCAGCAGCCCCCTGACAGCTACAGTCACAGATACGCAGTATTTT.